Below, 27 T cell receptor beta chains from the same sample are listed, as sequenced in a study of T cell responses to AZD1222 COVID-19 vaccine. TCRdb keeps only in-frame clones here, not all; method: immunoSEQ multiplex PCR. There are 70,000 to 90,000 clones in the sample; approximately 88% occur only once, and under 3% lies in the top ten. This sample comprised peripheral blood, obtained on day 0 of AZD1222 vaccination. The receptors stem from an adult in good health.

CDR3 sequence reads: CASSLSGDEQYF. DNA of the CDR3: TGCGCCAGCAGCTTGAGTGGAGACGAGCAGTACTTC. This chain uses TRBV5-1 with TRBJ2-7; D remains ambiguous. CDR1 is SGHRS, CDR2 YFSETQ, per germline. Trimming shortened V by 1 base and J by 5 bases, and 7 bases separated the two germline ends. This CDR3 spans 12 amino acids.

In nucleotides, the CDR3 is TGTGCCGGACAAGGGGGTACTGAAGCTTTCTTT. Translated: CAGQGGTEAFF. This chain links TRBV21-1 with TRBJ1-1; the DNA was not used to check the table's D call, TRBD1. TRBV21-1 is a documented pseudogene. This CDR3 is built from 11 residues.

The chain combines TRBV4-1 with TRBJ2-1; D gene ambiguous. This CDR3 has 17 amino acids. Germline lookup yields CDR1 MGHRA and CDR2 YSYEKL. V was cut by 1 base and J by 3 bases, with 16 bases left in between. The CDR3 region is CASSQGLAYLGYNEQFF. The DNA of the CDR3 is TGCGCCAGCAGCCAAGGCCTTGCTTACTTGGGCTACAATGAGCAGTTCTTC.

This clone has a single count. The chain couples TRBV4-3 to TRBJ1-3; TRBD1 might be the D (5 bases). V lost 0 bases to trimming and J lost 0 bases, with 12 bases between them. Germline loops: CDR1 LGHNA, CDR2 YSLEER. The CDR3 is 17 residues long. The CDR3 reads CASSQDRGTLSGNTIYF. The DNA for the CDR3 is TGCGCCAGCAGCCAAGATCGAGGGACTCTCTCTGGAAACACCATATATTTT.

The V call is TRBV6-5, the J call TRBJ1-2; D might be TRBD1 (6 bases). Trimming removed 4 bases from V and 4 bases from J, with 7 bases in between. This CDR3 comprises 12 residues. Per germline, CDR1 MNHEY and CDR2 SVGAGI. CDR3 amino acids: CASSLQGYGYTF. The CDR3, as DNA: TGTGCCAGCAGTTTACAGGGCTATGGCTACACCTTC.

The chain joins TRBV27 to TRBJ2-7, with 7 bases lining up with TRBD2. The CDR3 contains 15 residues. The V gene's germline CDR1 is MNHEY and CDR2 SMNVEV (reference sequence). The trim removed 6 bases at V and 2 bases at J, leaving 10 bases unmatched. For the CDR3, the DNA is TGTGCCAGCAGGGGACTACGGGAGCCTGCCTACGAGCAGTACTTC. Amino acids: CASRGLREPAYEQYF.

The genes are TRBV6-5 and TRBJ1-1, with D uncertain. The V and J ends lost 2 bases and 4 bases respectively, with 14 bases between them. The CDR3 totals 15 residues. CDR1 and CDR2 from the germline V gene are MNHEY and SVGAGI. The CDR3 DNA sequence: TGTGCCAGCAGTTACCCGGGGTTTGTAAGCACTGAAGCTTTCTTT. Translated, it gives CASSYPGFVSTEAFF.

The rearrangement uses TRBV9 and TRBJ1-3; perhaps TRBD1 as D (6 bases). The germline V gene has CDR1 SGDLS and CDR2 YYNGEE. V gave up 4 bases and J gave up 4 bases, with 15 bases separating them. The CDR3 is 15 amino acids. CDR3 protein: CASSPRGQEGNTIYF. The CDR3 nucleotides are TGTGCCAGCAGCCCCCGGGGGCAGGAGGGAAACACCATATATTTT.

This chain uses TRBV6-1 with TRBJ1-6; D ambiguous. Trimming removed 2 bases at V and 7 bases at J, with 9 bases between. Germline V gene sequence: CDR1 MNHNS, CDR2 SASEGT. This CDR3 is built from 14 residues. For the CDR3, the DNA is TGTGCCAGCAGTGAATTGGACGGAAATTCACCCCTCCACTTT. The encoded protein is CASSELDGNSPLHF.

The chain uses TRBV2 and TRBJ2-5; the D call may be TRBD1 or TRBD2 (5 bases each). This CDR3 is built from 18 residues. The V gene lost 5 bases and the J gene lost 5 bases, with 27 bases spanning the gap. Germline CDR1 SNHLY, CDR2 FYNNEI. DNA of the CDR3: TGTGCCAGCAGTAATTGGGGCACCCTCGGACTTACTTTGGAGACCCAGTACTTC. Translated: CASSNWGTLGLTLETQYF.

The chain links TRBV6-1 to TRBJ1-1; D call uncertain. V was shortened by 0 bases and J by 4 bases, with 15 bases between the two germline ends. Germline lookup yields CDR1 MNHNS and CDR2 SASEGT. The CDR3 contains 16 residues. CDR3 sequence (DNA): TGTGCCAGCAGTGAAGCATATGGCTCGAGGACCACTGAAGCTTTCTTT. As protein: CASSEAYGSRTTEAFF.

V usage is TRBV2 and J usage is TRBJ1-1; no definite D call. Germline loops: CDR1 SNHLY, CDR2 FYNNEI. The V gene lost 3 bases and the J gene lost 7 bases, with 9 bases spanning the gap. The CDR3 contains 12 residues. In DNA, the CDR3 is TGTGCCAGCAGTGATGTTGCCTATGAAGCTTTCTTT. Translating it yields CASSDVAYEAFF.

The V call is TRBV3-1 (or the pseudogene TRBV3-2), the J call TRBJ2-7; 13 bases are a match to TRBD2. CDR1 LGHDT and CDR2 YNNKEL come from the germline V gene (reference sequence). V was pared by 6 bases and J by 0 bases, with 2 bases of the junction left unmatched. This CDR3 region has 15 residues. In DNA, the CDR3 is TGTGCCAGCAGGGGGACTAGCGGGGCCTCCTACGAGCAGTACTTC. Translated, it gives CASRGTSGASYEQYF.

The chain recombines TRBV6-5 with TRBJ2-1, with D unresolved. This CDR3 is 12 amino acids long. Trimming pared 7 bases from V and 5 bases from J, leaving 9 bases between. Germline CDR1 MNHEY, CDR2 SVGAGI. The CDR3 sequence: CASNSGNNEQFF. In DNA form, the CDR3 reads TGTGCCAGCAACTCTGGGAACAATGAGCAGTTCTTC.

V and J are TRBV30 and TRBJ1-6; a possible D gene is TRBD1 (6 bases). With 7 bases removed from V and 10 bases from J, the gap between germline ends came to 17 bases. Germline V CDR1 and CDR2: GTSNPN, SVGIG (reference sequence). This CDR3 comprises 13 residues. The CDR3 spells CAFNRARDSPLHF. DNA for the CDR3: TGTGCCTTCAACAGGGCTCGGGACTCACCCCTCCACTTT. Full variable domain (rest looked up from reference TRBV30 and TRBJ1-6): SQTIHQWPATLVQPVGSPLSLECTVEGTSNPNLYWYRQAAGRGLQLLFYSVGIGQISSEVPQNLSASRPQDRQFILSSKKLLLSDSGFYLCAFNRARDSPLHFGNGTRLTVT.

This clone was found a few times. This chain links TRBV10-1 with TRBJ2-1, with 13 bases lining up with TRBD2. There are 15 residues in the CDR3. The V segment lost 6 bases and the J segment 7 bases; nucleotides outside the gene matches: 6. The germline gives CDR1 WNHNN, CDR2 SYGVQD (reference sequence). In DNA form, the CDR3 reads TGCGCCAGCAGCCTTCGGACTAGCGGGAGTAATGAGCAGTTCTTC. Translating it yields CASSLRTSGSNEQFF.

This clone was observed once. CDR3 loop: CSVLPDGLDNEQFF. Written as DNA, the CDR3 is TGCAGCGTCCTACCTGACGGACTAGACAATGAGCAGTTCTTC. The chain carries TRBV29-1 and TRBJ2-1; 7 nucleotides match TRBD2. The junction had 10 bases not matched to a gene; V was cut back by 6 bases and J by 5 bases. The CDR3 has 14 residues. Germline CDR1 is SQVTM and CDR2 is ANQGSEA.

This clone was detected only once. The chain joins TRBV5-6 to TRBJ2-7; D uncertain. Trimming took off 0 bases at V and 6 bases at J, with 10 bases between the two ends. The germline V gene has CDR1 SGHDT and CDR2 YYEEEE. The CDR3 runs 13 residues. CDR3 amino acids: CASSLGRVVEQYF. The CDR3 nucleotides read TGTGCCAGCAGCTTGGGTCGGGTGGTCGAGCAGTACTTC.

The rearrangement joins TRBV29-1 to TRBJ1-1; 7 positions agree with TRBD1. The CDR3 is 11 amino acids. Germline-derived CDR1 and CDR2 are SQVTM and ANQGSEA. J was trimmed by 10 bases and V by 4 bases; bases with no gene match: 6. Here the CDR3 DNA reads TGCAGCGTTGCGAGGGGGCTTTTAGCTTTCTTT. Translation: CSVARGLLAFF.

The rearrangement joins TRBV7-8 to TRBJ1-1; a weak D match, TRBD1 (5 bases). The germline CDR1 and CDR2 sequences are SGHVS and FQNEAQ. Trimming took 2 bases from V and 1 from J, leaving 14 bases between them. This CDR3 comprises 16 residues. The CDR3 reads CASSLLWGGENTEAFF. CDR3 nucleotide sequence: TGTGCCAGCAGCTTATTATGGGGGGGGGAGAACACTGAAGCTTTCTTT.

The chain couples TRBV5-8 to TRBJ1-5, with 10 positions matching TRBD1. With V trimmed by 5 bases and J by 6 bases, 8 bases remained unmatched. This CDR3 is built from 15 residues. Germline-derived CDR1 and CDR2 are SGHTS and YDEGEE. This CDR3 is CASSFPGQGFQPQHF. The CDR3 nucleotides read TGTGCCAGCAGTTTCCCGGGACAGGGGTTTCAGCCCCAGCATTTT. Supplemented by reference TRBV5-8 and TRBJ1-5, the full variable domain reads EAGVTQSPTHLIKTRGQQATLRCSPISGHTSVYWYQQALGLGLQFLLWYDEGEERNRGNFPPRFSGRQFPNYSSELNVNALELEDSALYLCASSFPGQGFQPQHFGDGTRLSIL.

The J gene is TRBJ1-2, the V gene TRBV6-5; D is uncertain. This CDR3 has 14 residues. Germline V gives CDR1 MNHEY, CDR2 SVGAGI. Between the trimmed V and J ends, which lost 5 bases and 2 bases, there was a span of 12 bases. CDR3 sequence reads: CASSTSWENYGYTF. For the CDR3, the DNA is TGTGCCAGCAGTACCTCTTGGGAAAACTATGGCTACACCTTC.

The V gene is TRBV3-1 (or the pseudogene TRBV3-2), the J gene TRBJ2-1, with 9 positions matching TRBD1. After removal of 4 bases from V and 9 bases from J, the junction contained 7 bases not matched to a gene. Germline-derived CDR1 and CDR2 are LGHDT and YNNKEL (reference sequence). This CDR3 is built from 14 residues. The CDR3 bases are TGTGCCAGCAGCCCCTGGACAGGGGATGGTGAGCAGTTCTTC. This codes for CASSPWTGDGEQFF.

J is TRBJ1-6 and V is TRBV15; TRBD1 is a possible D gene (6 bases). The CDR3 runs to 15 residues. Trimming removed 4 bases at V and 4 bases at J, with 11 bases between. The V gene's germline CDR1 is LNHNV and CDR2 YYDKDF (reference sequence). CDR3 protein: CATSKHREYNSPLHF. Here the CDR3 DNA reads TGTGCCACCAGCAAACACAGGGAGTATAATTCACCCCTCCACTTT.

The chain has TRBV3-1 (or the pseudogene TRBV3-2) and TRBJ2-7; D may correspond to TRBD1 or TRBD2 (5 bases each). CDR1 and CDR2 (germline): LGHDT, YNNKEL (reference sequence). V lost 5 bases and J lost 0, with 11 bases in between. The CDR3 is 14 amino acids. CDR3 residues: CASSRDRSSYEQYF. DNA of the CDR3: TGTGCCAGCAGCAGGGACCGGAGCTCCTACGAGCAGTACTTC.

J is TRBJ2-3 and V is TRBV6-4; 11 nucleotides match TRBD2. J gave up 6 bases and V 6 bases, and 5 bases lay outside the gene matches. In germline, CDR1 is MRHNA, CDR2 SNTAGT. The CDR3 is made up of 14 amino acids. The CDR3 DNA reads as TGTGCCAGCAGCGATTTAGCGGGGGGGGATACGCAGTATTTT. Its translation is CASSDLAGGDTQYF.

The chain joins TRBV4-3 to TRBJ2-5; 7 nucleotides agree with TRBD1. CDR3 size: 16 residues. From germline, CDR1 is LGHNA and CDR2 YSLEER. The ends lost 6 bases at V and 1 base at J; junction bases unmatched: 11. The CDR3 protein is CASSTGQDWLQETQYF. The CDR3 DNA reads TGCGCCAGCAGTACCGGACAGGATTGGCTCCAAGAGACCCAGTACTTC.